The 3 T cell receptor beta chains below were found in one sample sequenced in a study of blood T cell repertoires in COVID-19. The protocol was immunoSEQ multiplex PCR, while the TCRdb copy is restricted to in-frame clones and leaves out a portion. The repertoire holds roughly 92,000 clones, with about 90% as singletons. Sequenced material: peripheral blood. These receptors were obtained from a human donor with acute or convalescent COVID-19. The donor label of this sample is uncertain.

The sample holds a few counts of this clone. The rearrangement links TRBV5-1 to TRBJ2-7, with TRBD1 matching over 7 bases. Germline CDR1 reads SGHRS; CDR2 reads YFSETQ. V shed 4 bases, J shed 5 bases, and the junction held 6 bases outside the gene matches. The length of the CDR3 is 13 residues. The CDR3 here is CASSTTGDHEQYF. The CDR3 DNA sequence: TGCGCCAGCAGCACCACAGGGGACCACGAGCAGTACTTC.

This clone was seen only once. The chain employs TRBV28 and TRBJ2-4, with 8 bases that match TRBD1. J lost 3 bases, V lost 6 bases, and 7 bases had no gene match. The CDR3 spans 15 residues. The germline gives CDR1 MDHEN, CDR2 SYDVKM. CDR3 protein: CASSLGGQVKNIQYF. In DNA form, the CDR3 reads TGTGCCAGCAGCCTAGGGGGACAGGTCAAAAACATTCAGTACTTC.

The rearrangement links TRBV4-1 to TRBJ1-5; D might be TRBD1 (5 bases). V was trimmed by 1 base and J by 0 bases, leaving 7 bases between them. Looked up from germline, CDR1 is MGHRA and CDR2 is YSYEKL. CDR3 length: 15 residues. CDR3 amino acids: CASSQVDSSNQPQHF. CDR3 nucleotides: TGCGCCAGCAGCCAAGTCGACAGTAGCAATCAGCCCCAGCATTTT.